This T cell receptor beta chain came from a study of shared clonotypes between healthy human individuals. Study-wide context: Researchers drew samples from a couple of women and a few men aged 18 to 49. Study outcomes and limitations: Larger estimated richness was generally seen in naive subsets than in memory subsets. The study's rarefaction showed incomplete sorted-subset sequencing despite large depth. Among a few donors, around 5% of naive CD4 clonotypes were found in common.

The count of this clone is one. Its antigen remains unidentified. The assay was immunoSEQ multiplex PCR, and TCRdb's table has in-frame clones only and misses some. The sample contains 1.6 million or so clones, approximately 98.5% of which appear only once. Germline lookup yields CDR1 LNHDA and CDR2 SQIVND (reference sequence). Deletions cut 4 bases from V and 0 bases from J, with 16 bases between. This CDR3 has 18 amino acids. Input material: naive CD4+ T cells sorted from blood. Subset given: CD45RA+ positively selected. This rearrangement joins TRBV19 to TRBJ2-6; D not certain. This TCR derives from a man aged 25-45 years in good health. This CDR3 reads CASSKWPASTSGANVLTF. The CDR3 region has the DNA TGTGCCAGTAGTAAGTGGCCGGCCTCGACCTCTGGGGCCAACGTCCTGACTTTC.